Listed below are T cell receptor beta chains from one sample, sequenced in a study of Graves' ophthalmopathy and Graves' hyperthyroidism. TCRdb redid the calling of the multiplex PCR reads with MiXCR, one entry per CDR3 protein. The sample lists under 800,000 distinct CDR3 sequences, about a fifth occurring once. The sequencing input was peripheral blood. These receptors were taken from a young woman with stable Graves' hyperthyroidism. Some clones in this sample may be carry-over from other donors' samples. Each CDR3 is given with its conserved first and last residue. D genes are given only for firm matches. Clone size is stated in some rows and not others, as once, few, many or a class when expanded.

>TRBJ2-7|many|TRBV6-2/TRBV6-3|TRBD1
CASDKGQGAYEQYF
TGTGCCAGCGACAAGGGACAGGGGGCCTACGAGCAGTACTTC
>TRBJ1-2|many|TRBV12-3/TRBV12-4|TRBD1
CASSRWGGQGFRGGYTF
TGTGCCAGCAGTCGTTGGGGCGGACAGGGGTTTCGTGGTGGCTACACCTTC
>TRBJ1-5|many|TRBV6-1|TRBD1
CASSDRQGGNQPQHF
TGTGCCAGCAGTGACCGACAGGGAGGCAATCAGCCCCAGCATTTT
>TRBJ2-7|-|TRBV6-2/TRBV6-3|-
CASSTSDTTYEQYF
TGTGCCAGCAGTACGTCCGACACTACCTACGAGCAGTACTTC
>TRBJ2-5|many|TRBV12-3/TRBV12-4|-
CASSPMWGIQETQYF
TGTGCCAGCAGTCCAATGTGGGGGATCCAAGAGACCCAGTACTTC
>TRBJ1-6|-|TRBV9|-
CASSVDAGWNSPLHF
TGTGCCAGCAGCGTAGACGCGGGGTGGAATTCACCCCTCCACTTT
>TRBJ2-7|many|TRBV4-2|TRBD2
CASSQEGLAGGNEQYF
TGTGCCAGCAGCCAAGAGGGGCTAGCGGGGGGGAACGAGCAGTACTTC
>TRBJ1-5|many|TRBV7-2|-
CASSPRQEDQPQHF
TGTGCCAGCAGCCCCAGGCAGGAGGACCAGCCCCAGCATTTT
>TRBJ2-5|-|TRBV30|TRBD2
CAYQTSGGLRGETQYF
TGTGCCTACCAGACTAGCGGGGGGTTGAGAGGAGAGACCCAGTACTTC
>TRBJ2-7|many|TRBV6-1|-
CASTSTTASLEQYF
TGTGCCAGCACATCGACTACCGCGTCGCTCGAGCAGTACTTC
>TRBJ1-2|many|TRBV19|TRBD1
CASRKTGVNYGYTF
TGTGCCAGTAGAAAGACAGGGGTTAACTATGGCTACACCTTC
>TRBJ2-5|many|TRBV12-3/TRBV12-4|TRBD1
CASSALTGLETQYF
TGTGCCAGCAGCGCCCTGACAGGGTTGGAGACCCAGTACTTC
>TRBJ1-2|many|TRBV12-3/TRBV12-4|-
CASRQQEEYGYTF
TGTGCCAGCAGGCAGCAGGAGGAGTATGGCTACACCTTC
>TRBJ1-1|many|TRBV11-2|-
CASAVGRLGSRYTEAFF
TGTGCCAGCGCGGTGGGCAGGTTGGGGAGTCGGTACACTGAAGCTTTCTTT
>TRBJ2-7|many|TRBV20-1|TRBD2
CSARNKREGPYEQYF
TGCAGTGCTAGGAATAAGCGGGAGGGACCCTACGAGCAGTACTTC
>TRBJ2-7|-|TRBV7-2|TRBD1
CASRLDRGWDHEQYF
TGTGCCAGCAGACTAGACAGGGGATGGGACCACGAGCAGTACTTC
>TRBJ1-1|few|TRBV12-3/TRBV12-4|-
CASTNPGGKGTEAFF
TGTGCCAGCACCAACCCGGGGGGGAAGGGGACTGAAGCTTTCTTT
>TRBJ2-5|-|TRBV12-5|-
CASGFRGLQETQYF
TGTGCTAGTGGTTTTAGGGGATTACAAGAGACCCAGTACTTC
>TRBJ1-5|many|TRBV28|-
CASSLFHGGGNQPQHF
TGTGCCAGCAGTTTATTCCACGGGGGAGGAAATCAGCCCCAGCATTTT
>TRBJ2-7|many|TRBV9|-
CASSVDGTYYEQYF
TGTGCCAGCAGCGTAGACGGGACCTACTACGAGCAGTACTTC
>TRBJ2-6|-|TRBV19|-
CASTASASGANVLTF
TGTGCCAGTACCGCGAGCGCTTCTGGGGCCAACGTCCTGACTTTC
>TRBJ1-5|-|TRBV12-3/TRBV12-4|-
CASSLSGLEPQHF
TGTGCCAGCAGTTTATCGGGCCTCGAGCCCCAGCATTTT
>TRBJ1-5|many|TRBV6-1|TRBD1
CARKPRDRGFNQPQHF
TGTGCCAGAAAGCCCCGGGACAGGGGATTCAATCAGCCCCAGCATTTT
>TRBJ2-7|many|TRBV11-2|-
CASSQSDSLTYEQYF
TGTGCCAGCAGCCAGAGTGATAGCCTTACCTACGAGCAGTACTTC
>TRBJ1-5|few|TRBV30|-
CAWSGPQGNQPQHF
TGTGCCTGGAGTGGCCCTCAGGGAAATCAGCCCCAGCATTTT
>TRBJ2-5|many|TRBV20-1|-
CSARDAGAETQYF
TGCAGTGCTAGAGATGCGGGGGCCGAGACCCAGTACTTC